This TCR beta chain was recovered during a study of T cell responses to AZD1222 COVID-19 vaccine. Background on the study: Samples with a second dose at about 4 or about 12 weeks were pooled together. Study-level points and caveats: The CD4 TCRs associated with vaccination extended across spike and predominated at 160-218 and 743-854.

The CDR3 sequence is 14 residues long. Germline CDR1 reads SNHLY; CDR2 reads FYNNEI. V dropped 4 bases and J dropped 3; count of bases not matched to a gene: 3. Method: immunoSEQ multiplex PCR; TCRdb's copy keeps in-frame clones and lacks some. The data contain 150,000 to 200,000 clones, around 90% of them singletons. Regarding this clone: Its antigen is undetermined.

V is TRBV2 and J is TRBJ1-5; 7 bases are a match to TRBD1. This material consisted of peripheral blood, taken on day 0 of AZD1222 vaccination. The clonotype originates from an adult in good health. In DNA form, the CDR3 reads TGTGCCAGCAGTGTCACAGGGGACAATCAGCCCCAGCATTTT. This codes for CASSVTGDNQPQHF.